One sample yielded the 6 T cell receptor beta chains listed below, sequenced in a study of CD8 T cells in ankylosing spondylitis. Study-wide findings and caveats: What appeared characteristic of ankylosing spondylitis blood was a TCR beta motif of eight highly homologous variants.

A single record per CDR3 protein comes from TCRdb applying MiXCR to the 5' RACE reads. Of roughly 370,000 distinct CDR3 sequences listed, approximately 20% are singletons. The antigens of these receptors remain unknown. Sequencing input: blood, either unsorted or a sorted T cell fraction (not recorded which). The receptors originated from a male donor with ankylosing spondylitis.

This clonotype was seen a handful of times. This chain connects TRBV7-9 to TRBJ2-2; a possible D gene is TRBD1 (5 bases). The CDR3 totals 16 residues. Germline values: CDR1 SEHNR, CDR2 FQNEAQ (reference sequence). V lost 2 bases and J lost 1, with 11 bases in between. The CDR3 DNA follows: TGTGCCAGCAGCTTAATGGGGCAAAGGAACACCGGGGAGCTGTTTTTT. Translated: CASSLMGQRNTGELFF.

This clonotype turned up a few times. The rearrangement uses TRBV5-5 and TRBJ1-1; D gene ambiguous. Germline V gene sequence: CDR1 SGHKS, CDR2 YYEKEE (reference sequence). This CDR3 region has 16 residues. V was shortened by 4 bases and J by 4 bases, with 20 bases between the two germline ends. This chain's CDR3 is CASSAPASGRTTEAFF. The DNA for the CDR3 is TGTGCCAGCAGCGCCCCTGCGAGCGGGCGGACCACTGAAGCTTTCTTT.

The chain links TRBV5-1 to TRBJ2-7, with D possibly matching TRBD1 (6 bases). V was pared by 0 bases and J by 3 bases, with 13 bases between. Germline V lookup: CDR1 SGHRS, CDR2 YFSETQ. The CDR3 spans 15 residues. The chain's CDR3 is CASSLGRTEIYEQYF. CDR3 in DNA: TGCGCCAGCAGCTTGGGGCGGACAGAAATCTACGAGCAGTACTTC.

The gene calls are TRBV5-8 and TRBJ2-1, with D perhaps TRBD2 (5 bases). Trimming took off 2 bases at V and 3 bases at J, with 15 bases between the two ends. Looked up from germline, CDR1 is SGHTS and CDR2 is YDEGEE. The CDR3 is 16 residues long. CDR3: CASSFDGHGNYNEQFF. The CDR3 DNA reads as TGTGCCAGCAGCTTTGATGGGCACGGGAACTACAATGAGCAGTTCTTC.

The chain is built from TRBV15 and TRBJ2-7, with D uncertain. The CDR3 length is 16 residues. Germline V lookup: CDR1 LNHNV, CDR2 YYDKDF (reference sequence). Trimming shortened V by 0 bases and J by 0 bases, and 12 bases separated the two germline ends. As DNA, the CDR3 is TGTGCCACCAGCAGAGATCAAGGCGCCAGCTCCTACGAGCAGTACTTC. Protein: CATSRDQGASSYEQYF.

V usage is TRBV3-1 and J usage is TRBJ2-3, with D possibly matching TRBD1 (6 bases). Germline V gene sequence: CDR1 LGHDT, CDR2 YNNKEL (reference sequence). The CDR3 length is 16 residues. V shed 6 bases and J shed 1 base, with 17 bases lying between them. CDR3 bases: TGTGCCAGCAGTCCTACAGGGCGAGAAGGCACAGATACGCAGTATTTT. Translation gives CASSPTGREGTDTQYF.